The sequence of this TCR beta chain was determined in a study of cytomegalovirus exposure and HLA in healthy donors. Study information: Samples from HLA-typed donors yielded approximately 80 million unique TCRs in an early data release.

Points from the study as a whole: Several of the most significant clusters appeared, in a later analysis, to be linked to common viral pathogens. Judged likely to be a sequencing artifact was a cluster of highly shared sequence variants.

Points on this clone: Its cognate antigen is unknown.

The length of the CDR3 is 15 residues. V lost 0 bases and J lost 6; bases outside the gene matches: 6. Germline V gene sequence: CDR1 SGDLS, CDR2 YYNGEE. Healthy bone marrow donors made up the donors. A multiplex PCR was run with 60 Vbeta primers and 13 Jbeta primers. Libraries were prepared by immunoSEQ multiplex PCR; TCRdb keeps only in-frame clonotypes and omits some of them. The table shows 100,000 to 150,000 clones, with around 82% occurring only once. Sequenced: PBMCs. This clonotype was sampled from a boy aged 5-17 years in good health and CMV-seronegative. The chain couples TRBV9 to TRBJ1-5; TRBD1 aligns across 7 bases. CDR3: CASSVESQGVQPQHF. CDR3 nucleotides: TGTGCCAGCAGCGTAGAGTCCCAGGGGGTTCAGCCCCAGCATTTT. The full variable domain, with the rest looked up from reference TRBV9 and TRBJ1-5, is DSGVTQTPKHLITATGQRVTLRCSPRSGDLSVYWYQQSLDQGLQFLIQYYNGEERAKGNILERFSAQQFPDLHSELNLSSLELGDSALYFCASSVESQGVQPQHFGDGTRLSIL.